One and the same sample provided the 7 T cell receptor beta chains below, sequenced in a study of blood T cell repertoires in COVID-19. Sequenced by immunoSEQ multiplex PCR; TCRdb stores in-frame clones only, minus some. The table lists a few hundred thousand clones, around nine tenths of them singletons, with approximately 1.5% in the top ten. The sequenced material came from PBMCs or T cells enriched from blood (not recorded which). The receptors were gathered from a woman under 30 who had been exposed to COVID-19.

The CDR3: CASSIASGFGNQPQHF. The CDR3 DNA follows: TGTGCCAGTAGTATAGCGTCGGGTTTCGGCAATCAGCCCCAGCATTTT. The V gene is TRBV19, the J gene TRBJ1-5; D is unresolved. V lost 1 base and J lost 2, with 12 bases in between. This CDR3 spans 16 amino acids. Germline V CDR1 and CDR2: LNHDA, SQIVND (reference sequence).

This clone was seen once. The CDR3 DNA reads TGCGCCAGCAGCCAAGATTTCATGACCTCACAGGAGCAGTACTTC. Its protein product is CASSQDFMTSQEQYF. The rearrangement links TRBV4-3 to TRBJ2-7; D not resolved. Germline V lookup: CDR1 LGHNA, CDR2 YSLEER. Trimming took off 0 bases at V and 7 bases at J, with 16 bases between the two ends. CDR3 length: 15 residues.

This sequence joins TRBV6-5 and TRBJ2-5, with 8 bases that match TRBD1. This CDR3 contains 15 residues. J gave up 5 bases and V 2 bases, and 7 bases lay outside the gene matches. Germline lookup yields CDR1 MNHEY and CDR2 SVGAGI. CDR3 in DNA: TGTGCCAGCAGTTACGCTCCAGGGGGCGGGGAGACCCAGTACTTC. Translation: CASSYAPGGGETQYF.

This clone came up once. The V gene is TRBV28, the J gene TRBJ2-7, with D tentatively TRBD2 (5 bases). CDR3 length: 15 amino acids. Germline CDR1 MDHEN, CDR2 SYDVKM. Trimming stripped 7 bases from V and 0 bases from J, with 16 bases between. The CDR3 here is CASISGGYYSYEQYF. CDR3 nucleotides: TGTGCCAGCATCTCGGGCGGGTACTACTCCTACGAGCAGTACTTC.

This clone was picked up one time. This chain links TRBV25-1 with TRBJ1-1; unclear D gene. The CDR3 length is 13 residues. Trimming left V 3 bases short and J 4 bases short, with 9 bases between. Germline CDR1 is MGHDK and CDR2 is SYGVNS. The CDR3: CASSDRGSTEAFF. The CDR3 bases are TGTGCCAGCAGTGATCGGGGATCCACTGAAGCTTTCTTT. Looking up the rest from reference TRBV25-1 and TRBJ1-1 gives the full variable domain: EADIYQTPRYLVIGTGKKITLECSQTMGHDKMYWYQQDPGMELHLIHYSYGVNSTEKGDLSSESTVSRIRTEHFPLTLESARPSHTSQYLCASSDRGSTEAFFGQGTRLTVV.

The chain employs TRBV7-2 and TRBJ2-7, with 15 bases fitting TRBD2. This CDR3 has 17 amino acids. The germline CDR1 and CDR2 sequences are SGHTA and FQGNSA. Trimming cost V 1 base and J 5 bases; bases outside gene matches: 6. DNA of the CDR3: TGTGCCAGCAGCTTAGGTGGGACTAGCGGGGGGATCGACGAGCAGTACTTC. It translates to CASSLGGTSGGIDEQYF.

J is TRBJ2-5 and V is TRBV7-9; weak D call: TRBD2 (6 bases). The CDR3 totals 18 residues. V shed 3 bases and J shed 4 bases, with 24 bases lying between them. Germline V gene data show CDR1 as SEHNR and CDR2 as FQNEAQ (reference sequence). The CDR3 bases are TGTGCCAGCAGCTTGCTCTCTAGTAGTATACTAGCCAGAGAGACCCAGTACTTC. Residues: CASSLLSSSILARETQYF.